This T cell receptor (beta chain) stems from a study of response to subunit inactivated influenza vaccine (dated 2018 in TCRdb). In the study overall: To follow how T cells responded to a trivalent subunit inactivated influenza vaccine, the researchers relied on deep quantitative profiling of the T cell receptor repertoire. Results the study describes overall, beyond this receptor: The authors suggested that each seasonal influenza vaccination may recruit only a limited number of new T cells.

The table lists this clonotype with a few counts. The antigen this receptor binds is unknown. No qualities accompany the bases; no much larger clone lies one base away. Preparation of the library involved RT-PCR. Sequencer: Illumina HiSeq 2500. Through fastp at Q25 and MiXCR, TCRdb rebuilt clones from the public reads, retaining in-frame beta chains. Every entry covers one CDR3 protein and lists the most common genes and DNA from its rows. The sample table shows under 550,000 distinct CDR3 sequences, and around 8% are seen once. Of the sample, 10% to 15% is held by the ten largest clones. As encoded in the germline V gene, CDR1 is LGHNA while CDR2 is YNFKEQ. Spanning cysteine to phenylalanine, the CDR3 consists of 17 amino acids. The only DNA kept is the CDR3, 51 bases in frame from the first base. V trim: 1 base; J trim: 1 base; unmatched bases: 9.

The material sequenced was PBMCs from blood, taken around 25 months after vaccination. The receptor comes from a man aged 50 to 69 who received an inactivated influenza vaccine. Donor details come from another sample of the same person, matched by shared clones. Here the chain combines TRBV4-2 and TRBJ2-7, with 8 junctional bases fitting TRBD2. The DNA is TGTGCCAGCAGCCAAGCCGCTAGCGGGTTGGGGTCCTACGAGCAGTACTTC. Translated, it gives CASSQAASGLGSYEQYF.